A single sample gave rise to the 32 T cell receptor beta chains below, sequenced in a study of blood T cell repertoires in COVID-19. Profiling relied on immunoSEQ multiplex PCR, and the TCRdb table lists in-frame clones only, not all of them. The sample carries about 94,000 clones, roughly 80% recorded once. The specimen sequenced was peripheral blood. The receptors were sampled from a human donor in a cohort sampled during active COVID-19.

The V and J genes are TRBV6-5 and TRBJ2-7; 8 bases are shared with TRBD1. Germline CDR1 is MNHEY and CDR2 is SVGAGI. The CDR3 extends over 13 amino acids. After removal of 5 bases from V and 3 bases from J, the junction contained 3 bases not matched to a gene. The CDR3 DNA reads TGTGCCAGCAGTCTCGGGACAGGCTACGAGCAGTACTTC. This codes for CASSLGTGYEQYF.

The rearrangement uses TRBV4-1 and TRBJ1-2; 10 nucleotides line up with TRBD1. Germline CDR1 and CDR2: MGHRA and YSYEKL. CDR3 length equals 14 residues. Losses at the gene ends were 2 bases for V and 6 bases for J; bases not matched to a gene: 3. The CDR3 bases are TGCGCCAGCAGCCAACGGACAGGGGGAGATGGCTACACCTTC. Protein: CASSQRTGGDGYTF.

The V call is TRBV7-2, the J call TRBJ2-7; TRBD2 might be the D (5 bases). From germline, CDR1 is SGHTA and CDR2 FQGNSA. Trimming stripped 2 bases from V and 5 bases from J, with 13 bases between. The CDR3 consists of 14 residues. CDR3 sequence (DNA): TGTGCCAGCAGCTTATCGAGGGCGCGTAACGAGCAGTACTTC. The encoded protein is CASSLSRARNEQYF.

The chain recombines TRBV12-1 with TRBJ1-2; the table's D call, TRBD1, was not checked against the DNA. TRBV12-1 counts as a pseudogene. The CDR3 is made up of 16 amino acids. The CDR3: CASSWGLGCGDYGYTF. CDR3 coding DNA: TGTGCCAGCAGCTGGGGCCTTGGCTGCGGCGACTATGGCTACACCTTC.

The gene calls are TRBV28 and TRBJ1-5; weak D call: TRBD1 (5 bases). The CDR3 consists of 12 residues. The germline V gene has CDR1 MDHEN and CDR2 SYDVKM. The V end lost 7 bases, the J end lost 9 bases, and 13 bases lay between the germline ends. The CDR3 DNA is TGTGCCAGCACTAGACAGTTACGGCCCCAGCATTTT. Translated: CASTRQLRPQHF.

The chain recombines TRBV7-5 with TRBJ2-3; no DNA check was done on the table's D call, TRBD2. TRBV7-5 is a listed pseudogene. The CDR3 length is 14 residues. CDR3 nucleotides: TGTGTCAGAAGCTTAGACGGGGGGGACGATACGCAGTATTTT. Amino acids: CVRSLDGGDDTQYF.

This rearrangement joins TRBV5-1 to TRBJ2-7; 10 bases fit TRBD2. Germline V gene data show CDR1 as SGHRS and CDR2 as YFSETQ. The V segment lost 3 bases and the J segment 2 bases; nucleotides outside the gene matches: 8. There are 16 residues in the CDR3. The CDR3 reads CASSSGRLAGTYEQYF. CDR3 DNA: TGCGCCAGCAGCTCCGGGCGACTAGCGGGTACCTACGAGCAGTACTTC.

This rearrangement joins TRBV18 to TRBJ2-6; tentatively, D is TRBD1 (6 bases). The germline V and J ends were trimmed by 3 bases and 2 bases, with 11 bases remaining between them. The germline gives CDR1 KGHSH, CDR2 LQKENI. This CDR3 spans 16 amino acids. The CDR3 region is CASSPQGGTGANVLTF. For the CDR3, the DNA is TGTGCCAGCTCACCCCAAGGGGGTACTGGGGCCAACGTCCTGACTTTC.

By share of the sample, this clone is medium-sized. The chain employs TRBV5-1 and TRBJ1-1; 8 nucleotides match TRBD1. CDR1 is SGHRS, CDR2 YFSETQ, per germline. The CDR3 runs 15 residues. V lost 1 base, J lost 6 bases, and 8 bases stayed unmatched. The CDR3: CASSLTDREGAEAFF. CDR3 DNA sequence: TGCGCCAGCAGCTTGACGGACAGGGAAGGTGCTGAAGCTTTCTTT.

The chain employs TRBV11-2 and TRBJ2-1; 12 bases match TRBD2. V was pared by 5 bases and J by 6 bases, with 5 bases of the junction left unmatched. From germline, CDR1 is SGHAT and CDR2 FQNNGV. This CDR3 spans 15 amino acids. CDR3 loop: CASSRLAGAPNEQFF. For the CDR3, the DNA is TGTGCCAGCAGCAGACTAGCGGGAGCCCCCAATGAGCAGTTCTTC. The entire variable domain, with the rest obtained from reference TRBV11-2 and TRBJ2-1, is as follows: EAGVAQSPRYKIIEKRQSVAFWCNPISGHATLYWYQQILGQGPKLLIQFQNNGVVDDSQLPKDRFSAERLKGVDSTLKIQPAKLEDSAVYLCASSRLAGAPNEQFFGPGTRLTVL.

V and J are TRBV7-2 and TRBJ1-4; D perhaps matches TRBD1 (6 bases). The V end was cut by 5 bases, the J end by 3 bases, with 13 bases between. Germline V gene lookup returns CDR1 SGHTA and CDR2 FQGNSA. The CDR3 totals 15 residues. CDR3 protein: CASSAQGNPNEKLFF. CDR3 nucleotide sequence: TGTGCCAGCAGCGCGCAGGGGAACCCTAATGAAAAACTGTTTTTT. The variable domain in full, with the rest retrieved from reference TRBV7-2 and TRBJ1-4, is GAGVSQSPSNKVTEKGKDVELRCDPISGHTALYWYRQSLGQGLEFLIYFQGNSAPDKSGLPSDRFSAERTGGSVSTLTIQRTQQEDSAVYLCASSAQGNPNEKLFFGSGTQLSVL.

This clone was seen only a few times. The chain recombines TRBV2 with TRBJ1-6; D gene unclear. CDR3 size: 13 residues. V was trimmed by 8 bases and J by 5 bases, leaving 10 bases between them. Germline CDR1 SNHLY, CDR2 FYNNEI. The CDR3 sequence is CASRRADNSPLHF. CDR3 bases: TGTGCCAGCCGGAGGGCTGATAATTCACCCCTCCACTTT.

V gene TRBV5-4 combines with J gene TRBJ2-7; 7 bases match TRBD1. The CDR3 consists of 14 residues. Germline lookup yields CDR1 SGHNT and CDR2 YYREEE (reference sequence). With 5 bases clipped from V and 6 bases from J, the junction kept 11 bases outside the gene matches. This CDR3 is CASSPGTDFVEQYF. The DNA for the CDR3 is TGTGCCAGCAGTCCCGGGACAGACTTTGTCGAGCAGTACTTC.

This chain uses TRBV21-1 with TRBJ2-2; the table names TRBD2, a call not compared with the DNA. TRBV21-1 is listed as a pseudogene. The CDR3 loop spans 17 amino acids. The CDR3 region is CASSEMGGEGNTGELFF. DNA of the CDR3: TGTGCCAGCAGCGAAATGGGTGGGGAGGGGAACACCGGGGAGCTGTTTTTT.

This clone was detected a few times. The J gene is TRBJ2-7, the V gene TRBV29-1; possibly TRBD1 for D (6 bases). V lost 6 bases, J lost 0 bases, and 9 bases lay in between. This CDR3 spans 12 amino acids. The germline V gene has CDR1 SQVTM and CDR2 ANQGSEA. The chain's CDR3 is CSVMTGSYEQYF. The DNA for the CDR3 is TGCAGCGTCATGACAGGCTCCTACGAGCAGTACTTC.

The chain carries TRBV7-9 and TRBJ2-5, with 7 bases matching TRBD2. Germline-derived CDR1 and CDR2 are SEHNR and FQNEAQ (reference sequence). Trimming took 1 base from V and 3 from J; bases not matched to a gene: 5. CDR3 length: 15 amino acids. The DNA for the CDR3 is TGTGCCAGCAGCTTAGGTAGCGGGTCGAAAGAGACCCAGTACTTC. Protein: CASSLGSGSKETQYF.

This rearrangement joins TRBV10-3 to TRBJ2-7; 11 nucleotides agree with TRBD1. The CDR3 is made up of 13 amino acids. Unmatched junction bases numbered 4, after V lost 10 bases and J lost 2 bases. The germline V gene encodes CDR1 ENHRY and CDR2 SYGVKD. Here the CDR3 reads CANGQGATYEQYF. The CDR3 DNA is TGTGCCAACGGACAGGGGGCTACCTACGAGCAGTACTTC.

The J gene is TRBJ2-7, the V gene TRBV29-1; tentatively, D is TRBD1 (6 bases). CDR3 length: 12 amino acids. Germline V gene data show CDR1 as SQVTM and CDR2 as ANQGSEA. Trimming stripped 4 bases from V and 0 bases from J, with 7 bases between. The CDR3 sequence is CSVVTGSYEQYF. CDR3 in DNA: TGCAGCGTTGTGACAGGCTCCTACGAGCAGTACTTC.

The J gene is TRBJ1-3, the V gene TRBV27; 9 bases fit TRBD1. With 5 bases clipped from V and 2 bases from J, the junction kept 1 base outside the gene matches. The CDR3 runs 14 residues. Germline V gene lookup returns CDR1 MNHEY and CDR2 SMNVEV (reference sequence). CDR3: CASSGQGTGNTIYF. The CDR3 nucleotides read TGTGCCAGCAGTGGACAGGGGACTGGAAACACCATATATTTT.

The chain joins TRBV18 to TRBJ1-1; 7 nucleotides agree with TRBD1. The V gene end was trimmed by 3 bases and the J gene end by 5 bases; junction bases not matched to a gene: 15. Germline CDR1 reads KGHSH; CDR2 reads LQKENI. The CDR3 sequence is 17 residues long. Here the CDR3 DNA reads TGTGCCAGCTCACCTGACAGGGTGAATATTCGGGGTACTGAAGCTTTCTTT. This gives the protein CASSPDRVNIRGTEAFF.

This clone was counted only a few times. The DNA for the CDR3 is TGTGCCAGCAGGGCTGACAGTCTCTATGGCTACACCTTC. This sequence encodes CASRADSLYGYTF. The chain joins TRBV27 to TRBJ1-2; a possible D gene is TRBD1 (5 bases). V lost 6 bases and J 4 bases, leaving 12 bases between the germline ends. This CDR3 is built from 13 residues. The V gene's germline CDR1 is MNHEY and CDR2 SMNVEV (reference sequence).

The chain uses TRBV5-1 and TRBJ1-2; 8 bases fit TRBD1. This CDR3 has 13 amino acids. Germline V lookup: CDR1 SGHRS, CDR2 YFSETQ. V lost 3 bases and J lost 4; bases outside the gene matches: 2. CDR3 protein: CASSYGQGYGYTF. CDR3 nucleotides: TGCGCCAGCAGCTATGGACAGGGCTATGGCTACACCTTC.

The chain carries TRBV3-1 (or the pseudogene TRBV3-2) and TRBJ1-1; D call uncertain. CDR3 size: 15 residues. The V end was cut by 0 bases, the J end by 11 bases, with 19 bases between. CDR1 LGHDT and CDR2 YNNKEL come from the germline V gene (reference sequence). The CDR3 region is CASSQEGIRGADAFF. CDR3 nucleotide sequence: TGTGCCAGCAGCCAAGAAGGGATTCGGGGTGCGGATGCTTTCTTT.

The chain is built from TRBV5-3 and TRBJ1-1; D is undetermined. TRBV5-3 is an ORF for which the function is uncertain. The CDR3 consists of 16 residues. The V end was cut by 4 bases, the J end by 2 bases, with 18 bases between. The CDR3 DNA reads as TGTGCCAGAAGCATCCACGAGGGCGGAGGTAACACTGAAGCTTTCTTT. Amino acid sequence: CARSIHEGGGNTEAFF.

The rearrangement uses TRBV19 and TRBJ1-3; no firm D call. This CDR3 region has 15 residues. The germline V gene has CDR1 LNHDA and CDR2 SQIVND (reference sequence). Trimming removed 5 bases at V and 4 bases at J, with 15 bases between. The CDR3 region is CASSFGSQTGNTIYF. The CDR3 nucleotides read TGTGCCAGTAGTTTCGGGAGCCAAACGGGAAACACCATATATTTT.

This clone was recorded a few times. This chain uses TRBV6-1 with TRBJ2-7; maybe TRBD2 (7 bases). V gave up 3 bases and J gave up 3 bases, with 9 bases separating them. Germline V gene lookup returns CDR1 MNHNS and CDR2 SASEGT. There are 13 residues in the CDR3. The CDR3 region is CASSEGGRYEQYF. DNA of the CDR3: TGTGCCAGCAGTGAGGGGGGGCGCTACGAGCAGTACTTC.

The genes are TRBV7-9 and TRBJ2-2; unclear D gene. Trimming left V 1 base short and J 6 bases short, with 6 bases between. There are 13 residues in the CDR3. CDR1 is SEHNR and CDR2 is FQNEAQ in the germline V gene (reference sequence). CDR3 bases: TGTGCCAGCAGCTTAGTACTCTCCGGGGAGCTGTTTTTT. Its translation is CASSLVLSGELFF.

The rearrangement uses TRBV5-1 and TRBJ2-2; perhaps TRBD1 as D (6 bases). The germline CDR1 and CDR2 sequences are SGHRS and YFSETQ. Trimming shortened V by 4 bases and J by 1 base, and 11 bases separated the two germline ends. There are 15 residues in the CDR3. The chain's CDR3 is CASSRDTVNTGELFF. The CDR3 region has the DNA TGCGCCAGCAGCCGGGACACGGTGAACACCGGGGAGCTGTTTTTT. Looking up the rest from reference TRBV5-1 and TRBJ2-2 gives the full variable domain: KAGVTQTPRYLIKTRGQQVTLSCSPISGHRSVSWYQQTPGQGLQFLFEYFSETQRNKGNFPGRFSGRQFSNSRSEMNVSTLELGDSALYLCASSRDTVNTGELFFGEGSRLTVL.

This clone has just a few counts. The chain couples TRBV19 to TRBJ1-6; 8 bases are shared with TRBD1. The CDR3 has 15 residues. The germline CDR1 and CDR2 sequences are LNHDA and SQIVND (reference sequence). J lost 10 bases, V lost 5 bases, and 10 bases had no gene match. The CDR3 DNA is TGTGCCAGTAGTCGTTCGGGACAGGATCAATCACCCCTCCACTTT. Its translation is CASSRSGQDQSPLHF.

The gene calls are TRBV5-1 and TRBJ2-1; 15 bases agree with TRBD2. V trimming: 3 bases; J trimming: 9 bases; junction bases outside the gene matches: 7. In germline, CDR1 is SGHRS, CDR2 YFSETQ. This CDR3 spans 16 amino acids. CDR3 DNA: TGCGCCAGCAGCTCTCTAGGGACTAGCGGGGGGAGTGAGCAGTTCTTC. Its protein product is CASSSLGTSGGSEQFF. The complete variable domain, with remaining parts taken from reference TRBV5-1 and TRBJ2-1, reads KAGVTQTPRYLIKTRGQQVTLSCSPISGHRSVSWYQQTPGQGLQFLFEYFSETQRNKGNFPGRFSGRQFSNSRSEMNVSTLELGDSALYLCASSSLGTSGGSEQFFGPGTRLTVL.

This clone was picked up one time. V and J are TRBV2 and TRBJ2-7; D possibly corresponds to TRBD1 (5 bases). V was shortened by 2 bases and J by 7 bases, with 21 bases between the two germline ends. The CDR3 sequence is 16 residues long. Germline loops: CDR1 SNHLY, CDR2 FYNNEI. The CDR3 DNA follows: TGTGCCAGCAGTGAACTCCGGACCTCCATCAAGGGGGAGCAGTACTTC. It specifies CASSELRTSIKGEQYF.

This sequence joins TRBV10-3 and TRBJ1-1; D gene ambiguous. Germline CDR1 reads ENHRY; CDR2 reads SYGVKD. V was clipped by 0 bases and J by 10 bases, with 9 bases between them. This CDR3 spans 12 amino acids. The CDR3 is CAISESTPGAFF. The DNA for the CDR3 is TGTGCCATCAGTGAGTCGACCCCGGGAGCTTTCTTT.